This T cell receptor beta chain originates from a study of breast tumors, draining lymph nodes, adjacent tissues. CDR1 and CDR2 (germline): DFQATT, SNEGSKA (reference sequence). This CDR3 region has 15 residues. V gave up 3 bases and J gave up 2 bases, with 14 bases separating them. TCRdb reprocessed the multiplex PCR reads via MiXCR and lists one record per CDR3 protein. The table has about 300,000 distinct CDR3 sequences, under 35% seen once. Study-wide results and limits: Tumor repertoires ranked between lymph nodes and nontumor tissue in diversity, with V and J gene preferences.

This clonotype was picked up many times. What it recognizes is unknown. The lymph nodes were axillary draining lymph nodes from breast cancer patients. The clonotype comes from a female donor with breast cancer. Some clones in this sample may be carry-over from other donors' samples. The rearrangement uses TRBV20-1 and TRBJ1-3; D is perhaps TRBD1 (5 bases). Material: axillary lymph node tissue. The CDR3 region is CSARDIRGAGNTIYF. The CDR3 DNA follows: TGCAGTGCTAGGGACATCCGGGGAGCTGGAAACACCATATATTTT.